These T cell receptor beta chains were read from a single sample in a study of cytomegalovirus exposure and HLA in healthy donors. Here immunoSEQ multiplex PCR was the method, and the copy in TCRdb shows in-frame clones only, minus some. The table records some 170,000 clones, approximately 87% of them present only once. The source material was PBMCs. The receptors derive from a woman under 40 in good health and CMV-seronegative. CDR3s include the opening cysteine and the closing phenylalanine or tryptophan. A D gene is named only where the DNA matches it firmly. Not all rows give a size; the values are once, few, many and, for expanded clones, a class.

v_call: TRBV9; d_call: .; j_call: TRBJ1-1; clone_size: once; cdr3_nt: TGTGCCAGCAGCGTAGCCCCTGGGCAAAACACTGAAGCTTTCTTT; cdr3_aa: CASSVAPGQNTEAFF
v_call: TRBV6-5; d_call: TRBD1; j_call: TRBJ2-5; clone_size: .; cdr3_nt: TGTGCCGGGCGGGACAGGAAAGAGACCCAGTACTTC; cdr3_aa: CAGRDRKETQYF
v_call: TRBV25-1; d_call: .; j_call: TRBJ1-1; clone_size: .; cdr3_nt: TGTGCCAGCAGTGAAGGCTGGGGGAACACTGAAGCTTTCTTT; cdr3_aa: CASSEGWGNTEAFF
v_call: TRBV29-1; d_call: .; j_call: TRBJ2-1; clone_size: .; cdr3_nt: TGTTCGGCTACCTCCTACAATGAGCAGTTCTTC; cdr3_aa: CSATSYNEQFF
v_call: TRBV15; d_call: .; j_call: TRBJ2-7; clone_size: .; cdr3_nt: TGTGCCACCAGCGTGACCCTAGCGTCTTACGAGCAGTACTTC; cdr3_aa: CATSVTLASYEQYF
v_call: TRBV28; d_call: .; j_call: TRBJ2-1; clone_size: .; cdr3_nt: TGTGCCAGCAGTTTCAGGGGCCGGTACAATGAGCAGTTCTTC; cdr3_aa: CASSFRGRYNEQFF
v_call: TRBV19; d_call: TRBD1; j_call: TRBJ1-1; clone_size: .; cdr3_nt: TGTGCCAGTAGTAAGACAGGGGGCTTGGCGAACACTGAAGCTTTCTTT; cdr3_aa: CASSKTGGLANTEAFF
v_call: TRBV4-1; d_call: TRBD1; j_call: TRBJ1-2; clone_size: .; cdr3_nt: TGCGCCAGCAGCCACGGACAGGGGAACTATGGCTACACCTTC; cdr3_aa: CASSHGQGNYGYTF
v_call: TRBV18; d_call: TRBD1; j_call: TRBJ2-3; clone_size: .; cdr3_nt: TGTGCCAGCTCACCTACAGGGGACAGCACAGATACGCAGTATTTT; cdr3_aa: CASSPTGDSTDTQYF
v_call: TRBV4-1; d_call: .; j_call: TRBJ1-6; clone_size: .; cdr3_nt: TGCGCCAGCAGCTCAACGACAGGCTCCTATAATTCACCCCTCCACTTT; cdr3_aa: CASSSTTGSYNSPLHF
v_call: TRBV14; d_call: TRBD2; j_call: TRBJ2-7; clone_size: few; cdr3_nt: TGTGCCAGCAGCCTAGCCGGACTAGCGGGAGAACGGCAGTACTTC; cdr3_aa: CASSLAGLAGERQYF
v_call: TRBV5-1; d_call: TRBD2; j_call: TRBJ2-1; clone_size: .; cdr3_nt: TGCGCCAGCAGGGAACTAGCGGCTAGCTACAATGAGCAGTTCTTC; cdr3_aa: CASRELAASYNEQFF
v_call: TRBV7-3; d_call: .; j_call: TRBJ2-7; clone_size: .; cdr3_nt: TGTGCCAGCAGCTTAGGGCCTTCTTCCTACGAGCAGTACTTC; cdr3_aa: CASSLGPSSYEQYF
v_call: TRBV6-1; d_call: TRBD1; j_call: TRBJ2-7; clone_size: .; cdr3_nt: TGTGCCAGCAGGATCGGACAGGGGGCGGCCGAGCAGTACTTC; cdr3_aa: CASRIGQGAAEQYF
v_call: TRBV7-6; d_call: .; j_call: TRBJ2-7; clone_size: .; cdr3_nt: TGTGCCAGCAGCTTAGCCCACGAGCAGTACTTC; cdr3_aa: CASSLAHEQYF
v_call: TRBV5-1; d_call: .; j_call: TRBJ1-1; clone_size: once; cdr3_nt: TGCGCCAGCAGCTTGGAAAATCCAGTCGCCACTGAAGCTTTCTTT; cdr3_aa: CASSLENPVATEAFF
v_call: TRBV27; d_call: .; j_call: TRBJ2-6; clone_size: .; cdr3_nt: TGTGCCAGCACCGACTATTCTGGGGCCAACGTCCTGACTTTC; cdr3_aa: CASTDYSGANVLTF
v_call: TRBV6-5; d_call: TRBD1; j_call: TRBJ1-2; clone_size: .; cdr3_nt: TGTGCCAGCAGTTTTCAGGGGGCCGGCTACACCTTC; cdr3_aa: CASSFQGAGYTF
v_call: TRBV7-6; d_call: TRBD2; j_call: TRBJ2-3; clone_size: .; cdr3_nt: TGTGCCAGCAGCTTAGCCCTAGCGGGAGGGCCTACAGATACGCAGTATTTT; cdr3_aa: CASSLALAGGPTDTQYF
v_call: TRBV19; d_call: TRBD2; j_call: TRBJ2-1; clone_size: once; cdr3_nt: TGTGCCAGTACTAGAACCGGGACTAGCGGGCCGAAGCAGTTCTTC; cdr3_aa: CASTRTGTSGPKQFF
v_call: TRBV5-6; d_call: TRBD2; j_call: TRBJ2-2; clone_size: .; cdr3_nt: TGTGCCAGCAGCCTCATGGGAGGGCGCACCGGGGAGCTGTTTTTT; cdr3_aa: CASSLMGGRTGELFF
v_call: TRBV7-9; d_call: .; j_call: TRBJ1-3; clone_size: .; cdr3_nt: TGTGCCAGCAGCCTTACGGACCGCCGAGGAAACACCATATATTTT; cdr3_aa: CASSLTDRRGNTIYF
v_call: TRBV6-6; d_call: .; j_call: TRBJ1-1; clone_size: .; cdr3_nt: TGTGCCAGCAGTGCTACGGGGAACACTGAAGCTTTCTTT; cdr3_aa: CASSATGNTEAFF
v_call: TRBV6-6; d_call: .; j_call: TRBJ1-4; clone_size: .; cdr3_nt: TGTGCCACACAGAGGGCTAATGAAAAACTGTTTTTT; cdr3_aa: CATQRANEKLFF
v_call: TRBV27; d_call: TRBD2; j_call: TRBJ2-1; clone_size: .; cdr3_nt: TGTGCCAGCAGTTCCCCCGGGACTAGCGTTAATGAGCAGTTCTTC; cdr3_aa: CASSSPGTSVNEQFF
v_call: TRBV27; d_call: .; j_call: TRBJ2-2; clone_size: .; cdr3_nt: TGTGCCAGCAGCCCTTATGGGAGAGGGGACACCGGGGAGCTGTTTTTT; cdr3_aa: CASSPYGRGDTGELFF
v_call: TRBV7-2; d_call: .; j_call: TRBJ1-1; clone_size: .; cdr3_nt: TGTGCCAGCAGCTCTAGAGGCAGGGTCTATAGGTCGGACACTGAAGCTTTCTTT; cdr3_aa: CASSSRGRVYRSDTEAFF
v_call: TRBV6-5; d_call: TRBD2; j_call: TRBJ2-7; clone_size: .; cdr3_nt: TGTGCCAGCAGTTACTCAGCGGGAGGGCCGTACGAGCAGTACTTC; cdr3_aa: CASSYSAGGPYEQYF
v_call: TRBV2; d_call: .; j_call: TRBJ2-3; clone_size: .; cdr3_nt: TGTGCCAGCAGTGGACAGATGGCTACAGATACGCAGTATTTT; cdr3_aa: CASSGQMATDTQYF
v_call: TRBV5-4; d_call: TRBD1; j_call: TRBJ2-2; clone_size: .; cdr3_nt: TGTGCCAGCAGCTTGTTGCCAGGGGGCTCCGGGGAGCTGTTTTTT; cdr3_aa: CASSLLPGGSGELFF
v_call: TRBV6-5; d_call: .; j_call: TRBJ2-3; clone_size: .; cdr3_nt: TGTGCCAGCAGTTACGTTGCGGCCACAGATACGCAGTATTTT; cdr3_aa: CASSYVAATDTQYF
v_call: TRBV29-1; d_call: .; j_call: TRBJ2-1; clone_size: .; cdr3_nt: TGCAGCGTTGGCTGGAGCTCCTACAATGAGCAGTTCTTC; cdr3_aa: CSVGWSSYNEQFF
v_call: TRBV4-2; d_call: TRBD2; j_call: TRBJ2-7; clone_size: .; cdr3_nt: TGTGCCAGCAGCCACGGTTGGACGGGGGGGGCCGGGGAGCAGTACTTC; cdr3_aa: CASSHGWTGGAGEQYF
v_call: TRBV30; d_call: TRBD1; j_call: TRBJ2-7; clone_size: .; cdr3_nt: TGTGCCTGGACCTTGGACAGGGGGGGCTACGAGCAGTACTTC; cdr3_aa: CAWTLDRGGYEQYF
v_call: TRBV9; d_call: .; j_call: TRBJ1-1; clone_size: .; cdr3_nt: TGTGCCAGCAGCGCTGAGTCAGGGCTTATGAACACTGAAGCTTTCTTT; cdr3_aa: CASSAESGLMNTEAFF
v_call: TRBV10-3; d_call: .; j_call: TRBJ2-1; clone_size: .; cdr3_nt: TGTGCCATCAGTGAACAGTCTTCGGGGGAGCAGTTCTTC; cdr3_aa: CAISEQSSGEQFF
v_call: TRBV10-3; d_call: .; j_call: TRBJ2-2; clone_size: once; cdr3_nt: TGTGCCATCAGTGAGTCGTCAGGGACCACCGGGGAGCTGTTTTTT; cdr3_aa: CAISESSGTTGELFF
v_call: TRBV7-2; d_call: .; j_call: TRBJ2-7; clone_size: .; cdr3_nt: TGTGCCAGCAGCTTCCAGGTAACCGAGCAGTACTTC; cdr3_aa: CASSFQVTEQYF
v_call: TRBV18; d_call: .; j_call: TRBJ2-7; clone_size: .; cdr3_nt: TGTGCCAGCTCACCGTACAGCCAAAGCTACGAGCAGTACTTC; cdr3_aa: CASSPYSQSYEQYF
v_call: TRBV4-1; d_call: TRBD1; j_call: TRBJ1-5; clone_size: .; cdr3_nt: TGCGCCAGCAGCCAAAGGGACAGGGATAATCAGCCCCAGCATTTT; cdr3_aa: CASSQRDRDNQPQHF
v_call: TRBV28; d_call: TRBD1; j_call: TRBJ1-2; clone_size: .; cdr3_nt: TGTGCCAGCAGTGGGACAGAGGGCTACACCTTC; cdr3_aa: CASSGTEGYTF
v_call: TRBV11-2; d_call: .; j_call: TRBJ2-7; clone_size: .; cdr3_nt: TGTGCCAGCAGCTTAGAGGGGTCCTACGAGCAGTACTTC; cdr3_aa: CASSLEGSYEQYF
v_call: TRBV15; d_call: .; j_call: TRBJ1-4; clone_size: .; cdr3_nt: TGTGCCACCAGCGTAAGACAGGATGAAAAACTGTTTTTT; cdr3_aa: CATSVRQDEKLFF
v_call: TRBV7-3; d_call: .; j_call: TRBJ1-6; clone_size: .; cdr3_nt: TGTGCCAGCAGCTCAGGGTCTCCCAATTCACCCCTCCACTTT; cdr3_aa: CASSSGSPNSPLHF
v_call: TRBV19; d_call: .; j_call: TRBJ2-7; clone_size: .; cdr3_nt: TGTGCCAGCCAAAGCCCCTCGTACGAGCAGTACTTC; cdr3_aa: CASQSPSYEQYF
v_call: TRBV15; d_call: .; j_call: TRBJ2-3; clone_size: once; cdr3_nt: TGTGCCACCAGCAGTGAGCTAGCGACTAGCACAGATACGCAGTATTTT; cdr3_aa: CATSSELATSTDTQYF
v_call: TRBV25-1; d_call: TRBD2; j_call: TRBJ2-7; clone_size: .; cdr3_nt: TGTGCCAGCAGCCCCCACGGGAGGGCCTACGAGCAGTACTTC; cdr3_aa: CASSPHGRAYEQYF
v_call: TRBV5-6; d_call: .; j_call: TRBJ2-4; clone_size: .; cdr3_nt: TGTGCCAGCAGCGGCCTAACCAAAAACATTCAGTACTTC; cdr3_aa: CASSGLTKNIQYF